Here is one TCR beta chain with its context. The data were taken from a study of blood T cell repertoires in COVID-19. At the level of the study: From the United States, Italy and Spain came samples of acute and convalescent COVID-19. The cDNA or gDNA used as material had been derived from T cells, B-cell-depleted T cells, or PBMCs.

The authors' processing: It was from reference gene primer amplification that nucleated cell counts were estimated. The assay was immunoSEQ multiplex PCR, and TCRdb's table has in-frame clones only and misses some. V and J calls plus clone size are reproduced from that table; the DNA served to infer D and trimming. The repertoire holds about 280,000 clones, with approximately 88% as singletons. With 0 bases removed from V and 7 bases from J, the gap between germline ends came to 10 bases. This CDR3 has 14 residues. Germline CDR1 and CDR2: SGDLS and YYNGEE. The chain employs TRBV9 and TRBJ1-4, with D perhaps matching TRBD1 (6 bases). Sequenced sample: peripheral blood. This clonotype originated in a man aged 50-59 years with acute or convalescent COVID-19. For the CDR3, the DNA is TGTGCCAGCAGCGTAGTGGGGGCGAGTGAAAAACTGTTTTTT. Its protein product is CASSVVGASEKLFF. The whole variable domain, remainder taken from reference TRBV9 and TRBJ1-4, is DSGVTQTPKHLITATGQRVTLRCSPRSGDLSVYWYQQSLDQGLQFLIQYYNGEERAKGNILERFSAQQFPDLHSELNLSSLELGDSALYFCASSVVGASEKLFFGSGTQLSVL.